The 30 T cell receptor beta chains presented below share a single source sample, sequenced in a study of T-cell memory formation after mild COVID-19. TCRdb re-called the 5' RACE reads through MiXCR, storing one row per CDR3 protein. The sample contains approximately 300,000 distinct CDR3 sequences, less than 9.5% of which appear only once. The sample taken for sequencing was PBMCs or a T cell subset sorted from them (not recorded which). The receptors come from a man aged 18-30 years who had mild COVID-19 (a few samples of this study predate the infection). Cell type and time point are not known.

This chain connects TRBV7-2 to TRBJ2-1; the D gene is possibly TRBD1 (6 bases). From germline, CDR1 is SGHTA and CDR2 FQGNSA. The CDR3 totals 13 residues. V was clipped by 4 bases and J by 13 bases, with 17 bases between them. The CDR3 nucleotides are TGTGCCAGCAGCTCACCCCAACCAGGGGTACAGTTCTTC. This sequence encodes CASSSPQPGVQFF.

The gene calls are TRBV28 and TRBJ2-5; the match to TRBD1 covers 8 bases. The V gene end was trimmed by 5 bases and the J gene end by 2 bases; junction bases not matched to a gene: 4. Germline V gene data show CDR1 as MDHEN and CDR2 as SYDVKM. The CDR3 runs to 14 residues. The CDR3 bases are TGTGCCAGCAGTCCACACAGGGGGCAAGAGACCCAGTACTTC. This codes for CASSPHRGQETQYF.

In its sample, this clonotype was seen many times. The chain employs TRBV7-2 and TRBJ2-7; 7 nucleotides align to TRBD2. The CDR3 has 13 amino acids. J gave up 7 bases and V 1 base, and 4 bases lay outside the gene matches. The germline gives CDR1 SGHTA, CDR2 FQGNSA. CDR3 amino acids: CASSLERGREQYF. CDR3 sequence (DNA): TGTGCCAGCAGCTTAGAGCGGGGACGAGAGCAGTACTTC.

The chain combines TRBV6-6 with TRBJ2-1; the D is unclear. V was shortened by 0 bases and J by 5 bases, with 14 bases between the two germline ends. The germline V gene encodes CDR1 MNHNY and CDR2 SVGAGI (reference sequence). CDR3 length: 16 amino acids. This CDR3 reads CASSYSPWGGDNEQFF. The CDR3, as DNA: TGTGCCAGCAGTTACTCGCCGTGGGGTGGCGACAATGAGCAGTTCTTC.

V gene TRBV7-2 combines with J gene TRBJ1-2; TRBD1 might be the D (5 bases). Germline assignment: CDR1 SGHTA and CDR2 FQGNSA. The CDR3 is 15 amino acids. Trimming left V 0 bases short and J 7 bases short, with 15 bases between. The CDR3 nucleotides read TGTGCCAGCAGCTTAGCACCGGGGGGGATTGGTGGCTACACCTTC. This translates into CASSLAPGGIGGYTF.

V and J are TRBV12-3 or TRBV12-4 and TRBJ1-5; D unclear. V was clipped by 8 bases and J by 5 bases, with 10 bases between them. The CDR3 length is 12 residues. CDR3 sequence (DNA): TGTGCCAGCCAAACGAGGGATCAGCCCCAGCATTTT. Its protein product is CASQTRDQPQHF.

This clonotype has more than one count but fewer than ten. V usage is TRBV7-9 and J usage is TRBJ1-1, with unresolved D. Germline-derived CDR1 and CDR2 are SEHNR and FQNEAQ (reference sequence). The germline V and J ends were trimmed by 6 bases and 3 bases, with 8 bases remaining between them. This CDR3 has 12 residues. CDR3: CASRQTDTEAFF. Here the CDR3 DNA reads TGTGCCAGCAGGCAGACTGACACTGAAGCTTTCTTT. The full variable domain, with the rest looked up from reference TRBV7-9 and TRBJ1-1, is DTGVSQNPRHKITKRGQNVTFRCDPISEHNRLYWYRQTLGQGPEFLTYFQNEAQLEKSRLLSDRFSAERPKGSFSTLEIQRTEQGDSAMYLCASRQTDTEAFFGQGTRLTVV.

This clonotype was seen a few times. The chain employs TRBV7-8 and TRBJ2-2; tentatively, D is TRBD1 (5 bases). The V and J ends lost 4 bases and 12 bases respectively, with 15 bases between them. Per germline, CDR1 SGHVS and CDR2 FQNEAQ. This CDR3 is built from 13 residues. The CDR3 DNA reads as TGTGCCAGCAGCTGGGAAGCTTTGGGGCAGCTGTTTTTT. It translates to CASSWEALGQLFF.

The J gene is TRBJ2-7, the V gene TRBV9; D remains unclear. There are 15 residues in the CDR3. Deletions cut 0 bases from V and 3 bases from J, with 13 bases between. Germline CDR1 SGDLS, CDR2 YYNGEE. Here the CDR3 reads CASSVGMLPGYEQYF. The CDR3, as DNA: TGTGCCAGCAGCGTAGGAATGTTACCCGGCTACGAGCAGTACTTC.

The chain combines TRBV9 with TRBJ2-1; D is ambiguous. V lost 4 bases to trimming and J lost 6 bases, with 14 bases between them. From germline, CDR1 is SGDLS and CDR2 YYNGEE. There are 14 residues in the CDR3. The DNA for the CDR3 is TGTGCCAGCAGCTCAGACTCGAGAGGCAATGAGCAGTTCTTC. The encoded protein is CASSSDSRGNEQFF.

This clonotype turned up a few times. The chain carries TRBV7-2 and TRBJ2-5; TRBD1 is a possible D gene (5 bases). V lost 0 bases and J 9 bases, leaving 14 bases between the germline ends. Germline CDR1 SGHTA, CDR2 FQGNSA. This CDR3 region has 14 residues. In DNA form, the CDR3 reads TGTGCCAGCAGCTTAGCGGGGCTTTCGGTGGCCCAGTACTTC. Translated: CASSLAGLSVAQYF.

This clonotype was seen repeatedly, ten times or more. This chain connects TRBV6-6 to TRBJ1-5, with 7 nucleotides matching TRBD1. The CDR3 length is 14 residues. CDR1 and CDR2 (germline): MNHNY, SVGAGI (reference sequence). Germline trimming cut 6 bases from V and 3 bases from J; bases unmatched to any gene: 5. DNA of the CDR3: TGTGCCAGCAGGTCCGGGACAGACAATCAGCCCCAGCATTTT. Protein sequence: CASRSGTDNQPQHF.

This clonotype has ten or more counts. The rearrangement links TRBV6-1 to TRBJ2-3; 9 bases are a match to TRBD2. The V gene end was trimmed by 1 base and the J gene end by 1 base; junction bases not matched to a gene: 3. The CDR3 runs to 16 residues. The germline gives CDR1 MNHNS, CDR2 SASEGT. The CDR3 here is CASSEVLAGGTDTQYF. The CDR3 DNA reads TGTGCCAGCAGTGAAGTTTTAGCGGGGGGCACAGATACGCAGTATTTT.

In this sample, this clonotype turned up many times. The chain recombines TRBV6-6 with TRBJ1-1; 7 bases line up with TRBD1. The V gene's germline CDR1 is MNHNY and CDR2 SVGAGI (reference sequence). The CDR3 contains 15 residues. After removal of 5 bases from V and 3 bases from J, the junction contained 9 bases not matched to a gene. CDR3 in amino acids: CASSARDSSDTEAFF. The CDR3 DNA reads TGTGCCAGCAGTGCCCGGGACAGCTCGGACACTGAAGCTTTCTTT.

This clonotype has a count of ten or more. The V call is TRBV7-3, the J call TRBJ2-1; 12 nucleotides line up with TRBD2. This CDR3 is built from 16 residues. CDR1 is SGHTA and CDR2 is FQGTGA in the germline V gene. Unmatched junction bases numbered 3, after V lost 2 bases and J lost 4 bases. The CDR3: CASSLGLAGPYNEQFF. CDR3 nucleotide sequence: TGTGCCAGCAGCTTAGGACTAGCGGGGCCTTACAATGAGCAGTTCTTC.

This clonotype appeared a few times. The CDR3 loop reads CASRKLSAKNIQYF. CDR3 sequence (DNA): TGTGCCAGCAGAAAACTTAGTGCCAAAAACATTCAGTACTTC. The chain employs TRBV5-5 and TRBJ2-4; D not certain. V lost 5 bases and J lost 1, with 10 bases in between. Germline V gene data show CDR1 as SGHKS and CDR2 as YYEKEE (reference sequence). This CDR3 region has 14 residues.

CDR3 amino acids: CASSLGGQKNSPLHF. DNA of the CDR3: TGTGCCAGCAGCTTGGGGGGACAGAAGAATTCACCCCTCCACTTT. The rearrangement joins TRBV5-4 to TRBJ1-6; TRBD1 aligns across 7 bases. Trimming cost V 0 bases and J 7 bases; bases outside gene matches: 4. From germline, CDR1 is SGHNT and CDR2 YYREEE (reference sequence). The CDR3 is 15 amino acids.

This clonotype has ten or more counts. The J gene is TRBJ2-5, the V gene TRBV3-1, with a weak D call TRBD1 (6 bases). This CDR3 has 15 residues. Germline V lookup: CDR1 LGHDT, CDR2 YNNKEL (reference sequence). Deletions cut 0 bases from V and 2 bases from J, with 10 bases between. CDR3 sequence reads: CASSQDHRVQETQYF. In nucleotides, the CDR3 is TGTGCCAGCAGCCAAGACCACAGGGTGCAAGAGACCCAGTACTTC.

The chain uses TRBV24-1 and TRBJ2-5, with 8 bases lining up with TRBD2. From germline, CDR1 is KGHDR and CDR2 SFDVKD. The CDR3 extends over 16 amino acids. J lost 3 bases, V lost 1 base, and 6 bases had no gene match. The CDR3 here is CATSDLPGLGEETQYF. The CDR3 DNA reads as TGTGCCACCAGTGATTTACCGGGACTAGGAGAAGAGACCCAGTACTTC.

Here the CDR3 reads CAGTGGPYEQYF. The CDR3 DNA is TGTGCCGGAACCGGGGGGCCCTACGAGCAGTACTTC. The V gene is TRBV2, the J gene TRBJ2-7; weak D call: TRBD2 (7 bases). Trimming took 11 bases from V and 2 from J, leaving 13 bases between them. CDR1 and CDR2 (germline): SNHLY, FYNNEI. The CDR3 covers 12 residues.

The table lists this clonotype with a few counts. The gene calls are TRBV5-5 and TRBJ2-3; D call uncertain. The germline V gene has CDR1 SGHKS and CDR2 YYEKEE (reference sequence). There are 15 residues in the CDR3. V was cut by 0 bases and J by 2 bases, with 10 bases left in between. CDR3 nucleotide sequence: TGTGCCAGCAGCTTGGGACATCCAGTCACAGATACGCAGTATTTT. Translating it yields CASSLGHPVTDTQYF.

The chain is built from TRBV5-6 and TRBJ2-7; 13 bases align to TRBD2. This CDR3 has 13 amino acids. V lost 9 bases and J lost 3; bases outside the gene matches: 3. The V gene's germline CDR1 is SGHDT and CDR2 YYEEEE. CDR3 sequence: CAKGLAGFYEQYF. The CDR3 nucleotides are TGTGCCAAGGGACTAGCGGGGTTCTACGAGCAGTACTTC.

The chain uses TRBV6-5 and TRBJ1-4; TRBD1 matches at 7 bases. Germline V gene lookup returns CDR1 MNHEY and CDR2 SVGAGI. The CDR3 length is 12 residues. V gave up 6 bases and J gave up 10 bases; unmatched junction bases: 5. Here the CDR3 reads CASRGQLAKLFF. In DNA form, the CDR3 reads TGTGCCAGCAGGGGACAGTTGGCAAAACTGTTTTTT.

The V and J genes are TRBV19 and TRBJ1-5, with a tentative D call TRBD1 (5 bases). The CDR3 has 13 residues. V lost 10 bases and J 6 bases, leaving 16 bases between the germline ends. Germline CDR1 LNHDA, CDR2 SQIVND (reference sequence). CDR3 loop: CATLPGIGQPQHF. CDR3 nucleotide sequence: TGTGCCACCCTCCCAGGGATCGGTCAGCCCCAGCATTTT.

This clonotype was observed at least ten times. The V gene is TRBV7-9, the J gene TRBJ2-7, with 9 bases identical to TRBD1. V lost 2 bases to trimming and J lost 9 bases; unmatched junction nucleotides: 5. Per the germline V gene, CDR1 is SEHNR and CDR2 is FQNEAQ (reference sequence). The length of the CDR3 is 13 residues. The DNA for the CDR3 is TGTGCCAGCAGCTTATCGGGACAGGGACGGCAGTACGTC. Protein product: CASSLSGQGRQYV.

The chain couples TRBV12-3 or TRBV12-4 to TRBJ1-3; no firm D call. The CDR3 spans 13 residues. V dropped 7 bases and J dropped 8 bases, with 15 bases sitting between them. The CDR3 region is CASTIFPADTIYF. For the CDR3, the DNA is TGTGCCAGCACTATTTTCCCAGCGGACACCATATATTTT.

The gene calls are TRBV7-9 and TRBJ2-1, with 8 bases lining up with TRBD2. The junction had 8 bases not matched to a gene; V was cut back by 2 bases and J by 8 bases. CDR1 is SEHNR and CDR2 is FQNEAQ in the germline V gene (reference sequence). The CDR3 runs 15 residues. CDR3 nucleotides: TGTGCCAGCAGCTTATACGGGGGGGCTGAGTATGAGCAGTTCTTC. This codes for CASSLYGGAEYEQFF.

This clonotype appeared many times. This chain uses TRBV24-1 with TRBJ2-5, with no clear D. Germline V gives CDR1 KGHDR, CDR2 SFDVKD. V lost 6 bases and J 7 bases, leaving 17 bases between the germline ends. The CDR3 extends over 14 amino acids. The CDR3 DNA reads as TGTGCCACCAGTCTTGACACGGCAAACGTGACCCAGTACTTC. Its translation is CATSLDTANVTQYF.

This clonotype was seen ten or more times. V usage is TRBV29-1 and J usage is TRBJ1-1; no clear D gene. This CDR3 has 11 amino acids. With 7 bases removed from V and 11 bases from J, the gap between germline ends came to 17 bases. The germline gives CDR1 SQVTM, CDR2 ANQGSEA. CDR3: CSAVVLARAFF. In DNA form, the CDR3 reads TGCAGCGCGGTAGTTCTGGCTCGGGCTTTCTTT.

This clonotype came up a few times. This rearrangement joins TRBV12-3 or TRBV12-4 to TRBJ1-2; D ambiguous. This CDR3 comprises 12 residues. V gave up 4 bases and J gave up 7 bases, with 10 bases separating them. The CDR3 here is CASSSAGGGYTF. DNA of the CDR3: TGTGCCAGCAGTTCCGCGGGTGGTGGCTACACCTTC.